This TCR beta chain was profiled in a study of T cell changes during pregnancy in multiple sclerosis. The data were produced by immunoSEQ multiplex PCR, yet TCRdb's version contains in-frame clones alone and is incomplete. The sample records more than 50,000 clones, about 94% being singletons. Here the sequenced sample was CD8+ T cells from peripheral blood mononuclear cells, taken after pregnancy. The receptor was isolated from a female donor with multiple sclerosis, enrolled in a pregnancy study.

CDR3 in DNA: TGTGCCAGCAGTCGCCCCGGGGGCAATGAGCAGTTCTTC. Its protein product is CASSRPGGNEQFF. The chain links TRBV6-5 to TRBJ2-1, with a possible D match to TRBD2 (6 bases). Between the trimmed V and J ends, which lost 5 bases and 6 bases, there was a span of 11 bases. In germline, CDR1 is MNHEY, CDR2 SVGAGI. The CDR3 is 13 residues long.